The subject of this entry is one T cell receptor beta chain. Its matching antigen is unknown. Only in-frame clones appear in the TCRdb table, and some are missing; sequencing was by immunoSEQ multiplex PCR. Of about 100,000 clones listed, around 90% were seen once; the top ten hold 5.5%. The CDR3 extends over 14 amino acids. V lost 3 bases, J lost 3 bases, and 12 bases lay in between. The sample originates from a study of identifying expanded T cells in peripheral blood. Broader study findings: Differentially abundant clones: roughly 1.2 between replicates, 16.4 at roughly 15 days, 19 to 20 at four. Clone count variance between approximately two-week samples rose with total template count.

During the collection period, no donor immune events like infections were recorded. The rearrangement uses TRBV23-1 and TRBJ2-7, with D possibly matching TRBD1 (6 bases). TRBV23-1 is treated as an ORF (open reading frame) with a function not yet certain. The sequencing sample was made of blood. The receptor was isolated from a person aged 18 to 70 in good health. The CDR3 region is CASSHTKDSYEQYF. CDR3 in DNA: TGCGCCAGCAGTCACACAAAGGACAGCTACGAGCAGTACTTC.